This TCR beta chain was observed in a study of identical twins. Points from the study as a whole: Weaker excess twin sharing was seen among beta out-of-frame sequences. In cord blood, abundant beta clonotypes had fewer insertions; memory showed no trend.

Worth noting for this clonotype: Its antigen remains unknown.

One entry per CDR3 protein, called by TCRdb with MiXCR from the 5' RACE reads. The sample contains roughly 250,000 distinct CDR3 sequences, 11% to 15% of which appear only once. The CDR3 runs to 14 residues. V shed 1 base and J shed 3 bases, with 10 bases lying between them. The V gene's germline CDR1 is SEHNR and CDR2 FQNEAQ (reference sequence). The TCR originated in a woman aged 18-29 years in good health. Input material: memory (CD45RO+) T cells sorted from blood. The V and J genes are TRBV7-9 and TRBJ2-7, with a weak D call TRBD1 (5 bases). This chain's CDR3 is CASSLESGNYEQYF. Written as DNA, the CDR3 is TGTGCCAGCAGCTTAGAATCAGGGAACTACGAGCAGTACTTC.